Each of the 16 T cell receptor beta chains below was sequenced from the same sample in a study of molecular identifiers for immune sequencing clone quantification. TCRdb reprocessed the PCR reads with MiXCR, giving one entry per CDR3 protein. The sample contains 63,000 or so distinct CDR3 sequences, 15% to 20% of which appear only once. Sequencing was carried out using naive CD8+ T cells from blood, with Jurkat cell RNA spiked in. Subset reported: FACS-sorted CD8+CD4-CCR7+CD45RA+ naive T cells. Receptors originate from a human donor in good health. Some libraries in this study had Jurkat cell RNA spiked in.

This clonotype was seen repeatedly, ten times or more. V is TRBV7-9 and J is TRBJ2-5; weak D call: TRBD2 (5 bases). Germline V gene sequence: CDR1 SEHNR, CDR2 FQNEAQ (reference sequence). Trimming cost V 1 base and J 9 bases, with 15 bases left between them. The CDR3 has 14 amino acids. The CDR3 is CASSLVGRLEAQYF. In DNA form, the CDR3 reads TGTGCCAGCAGCTTAGTCGGACGCCTGGAGGCCCAGTACTTC.

There are many counts of this clonotype. At one end, the junction sequence differs from germline, possibly due to a read error. The rearrangement joins TRBV7-8 to TRBJ2-1; D perhaps matches TRBD1 (6 bases). The CDR3 has 15 residues. Germline V lookup: CDR1 SGHVS, CDR2 FQNEAQ. The CDR3 spells CASILVPEGDNEQFF. In DNA, the CDR3 is TGTGCCAGCATCTTAGTCCCCGAGGGGGACAATGAGCAGTTCTTC.

In its sample, this clonotype was seen many times. The chain combines TRBV7-9 with TRBJ2-7; D assignment may be TRBD1 or TRBD2 (5 bases each). Germline V lookup: CDR1 SEHNR, CDR2 FQNEAQ (reference sequence). This CDR3 is 15 amino acids long. The V gene lost 3 bases and the J gene lost 0 bases, with 12 bases spanning the gap. The CDR3 bases are TGTGCCAGCAGCTTCGGGGCGGCTTACTCCTACGAGCAGTACTTC. It is translated as CASSFGAAYSYEQYF. Based on the CDR3 plus reference TRBV7-9 and TRBJ2-7, the full variable domain is DTGVSQNPRHKITKRGQNVTFRCDPISEHNRLYWYRQTLGQGPEFLTYFQNEAQLEKSRLLSDRFSAERPKGSFSTLEIQRTEQGDSAMYLCASSFGAAYSYEQYFGPGTRLTVT.

This clonotype was observed many times. The V and J genes are TRBV27 and TRBJ2-2; the D call may be TRBD1 or TRBD2 (5 bases each). The germline V and J ends were trimmed by 0 bases and 6 bases, with 8 bases remaining between them. The CDR3 is 14 residues long. Germline CDR1 and CDR2: MNHEY and SMNVEV (reference sequence). The CDR3: CASSLSRGSGELFF. CDR3 DNA sequence: TGTGCCAGCAGTTTATCGAGGGGATCCGGGGAGCTGTTTTTT.

CDR3 sequence (DNA): TGCAGCGTTGATTGGGGGGAAAAACTGTTTTTT. This sequence encodes CSVDWGEKLFF. The chain combines TRBV29-1 with TRBJ1-4, with a weak D call TRBD1 (5 bases). V was trimmed by 3 bases and J by 8 bases, leaving 7 bases between them. The CDR3 is 11 amino acids. CDR1 is SQVTM and CDR2 is ANQGSEA in the germline V gene.

This clonotype was counted at least ten times. The rearrangement links TRBV10-2 to TRBJ1-1; D is unclear. CDR3 size: 15 residues. Germline assignment: CDR1 WSHSY and CDR2 SAAADI. V was pared by 2 bases and J by 4 bases, with 14 bases between. The CDR3 bases are TGCGCCAGCAGTGAGAGTGTCCCCTGGGGCACTGAAGCTTTCTTT. As protein: CASSESVPWGTEAFF.

Ten or more counts support this clonotype. The chain joins TRBV7-9 to TRBJ2-3, with D maybe TRBD2 (11 bases). Germline V gene lookup returns CDR1 SEHNR and CDR2 FQNEAQ (reference sequence). The CDR3 runs 20 residues. The V end lost 5 bases, the J end lost 6 bases, and 33 bases lay between the germline ends. Here the CDR3 DNA reads TGTGCCAGCAGCCGGGACAGGGGCCTAGCGGGAGGCTACTTGTGGGATACGCAGTATTTT. Its protein is CASSRDRGLAGGYLWDTQYF. The variable domain in full, with the rest retrieved from reference TRBV7-9 and TRBJ2-3, is DTGVSQNPRHKITKRGQNVTFRCDPISEHNRLYWYRQTLGQGPEFLTYFQNEAQLEKSRLLSDRFSAERPKGSFSTLEIQRTEQGDSAMYLCASSRDRGLAGGYLWDTQYFGPGTRLTVL.

This clonotype was picked up many times. CDR3 protein: CASSFRGAGARTPNEQFF. CDR3 DNA: TGTGCCAGCAGTTTCCGCGGGGCCGGGGCCCGGACCCCGAATGAGCAGTTCTTC. The chain employs TRBV28 and TRBJ2-1; the D gene is possibly TRBD2 (6 bases). From germline, CDR1 is MDHEN and CDR2 SYDVKM. This CDR3 region has 18 residues. The ends were cut back, 3 bases at V and 7 bases at J, with 25 bases in the middle. The full variable domain, rest sourced from reference TRBV28 and TRBJ2-1, is DVKVTQSSRYLVKRTGEKVFLECVQDMDHENMFWYRQDPGLGLRLIYFSYDVKMKEKGDIPEGYSVSREKKERFSLILESASTNQTSMYLCASSFRGAGARTPNEQFFGPGTRLTVL.

Many counts were recorded for this clonotype. The rearrangement links TRBV29-1 to TRBJ2-7, with no clear D. This CDR3 contains 13 residues. The V end was cut by 4 bases, the J end by 1 base, with 11 bases between. Germline CDR1 SQVTM, CDR2 ANQGSEA. The CDR3 spells CSVGGGHSYEQYF. The CDR3 nucleotides are TGCAGCGTTGGTGGCGGCCATTCCTACGAGCAGTACTTC.

This clonotype was observed at least ten times. CDR3: CASTPGTGNGYTF. The DNA for the CDR3 is TGTGCCAGCACGCCTGGGACAGGGAATGGCTACACCTTC. The chain couples TRBV7-9 to TRBJ1-2; 9 bases match TRBD1. Germline lookup yields CDR1 SEHNR and CDR2 FQNEAQ (reference sequence). This CDR3 is built from 13 residues. V shed 7 bases and J 6 bases; nucleotides not matched to a gene: 6.

This clonotype was counted between two and nine times. This sequence joins TRBV7-6 and TRBJ2-6; TRBD2 matches at 7 bases. Germline values: CDR1 SGHVS, CDR2 FNYEAQ. The CDR3 is 16 residues long. V lost 5 bases and J lost 3; bases outside the gene matches: 7. CDR3 in DNA: TGTGCCAGCAGCACGTATCCGGGGGGTGGGGCCAACGTCCTGACTTTC. Translated: CASSTYPGGGANVLTF.

This clonotype was counted at least ten times. The chain has TRBV21-1 and TRBJ2-5; the table's D call, TRBD1, was not checked against the DNA. TRBV21-1 is termed a pseudogene. The CDR3 consists of 18 residues. The CDR3 nucleotides read TGTGCCAGCAGCAAAAAGGGCCTCCGGGACAGGGGGCAAGAGACCCAGTACTTC. It specifies CASSKKGLRDRGQETQYF.

This clonotype was observed many times. The chain employs TRBV4-1 and TRBJ2-7; D gene ambiguous. Germline V gene sequence: CDR1 MGHRA, CDR2 YSYEKL. Trimming stripped 1 base from V and 0 bases from J, with 10 bases between. The CDR3 is 15 amino acids. CDR3 nucleotide sequence: TGCGCCAGCAGCCAAGCCCTAACAAACTCCTACGAGCAGTACTTC. Protein product: CASSQALTNSYEQYF.

Details on this clonotype: This clone may be a read error of a much larger clone one base away. V and J are TRBV20-1 and TRBJ2-7; D is unclear. V was cut by 3 bases and J by 7 bases, with 10 bases left in between. There are 11 residues in the CDR3. Germline CDR1 is DFQATT and CDR2 is SNEGSKA (reference sequence). For the CDR3, the DNA is TGCAGTGCTAGCGTTATGGATGAGCAGTACTTC. Protein sequence: CSASVMDEQYF.

At least ten counts were recorded for this clonotype. V gene TRBV5-6 combines with J gene TRBJ1-2, with D possibly TRBD1 on 6 matching bases. The V end lost 4 bases, the J end lost 2 bases, and 21 bases lay between the germline ends. Germline V gene data show CDR1 as SGHDT and CDR2 as YYEEEE. The CDR3 covers 17 residues. CDR3 sequence reads: CASSPDGDRYTNYGYTF. The CDR3 DNA follows: TGTGCCAGCAGCCCGGATGGAGACAGGTATACGAACTATGGCTACACCTTC.

This clonotype occurred many times. The chain employs TRBV7-9 and TRBJ2-5, with 7 bases identical to TRBD1. In germline, CDR1 is SEHNR, CDR2 FQNEAQ (reference sequence). The CDR3 has 14 residues. V gave up 5 bases and J gave up 0 bases; unmatched junction bases: 3. The CDR3 protein is CASSPDRYQETQYF. The DNA of the CDR3 is TGTGCCAGCAGCCCGGACAGGTACCAAGAGACCCAGTACTTC.